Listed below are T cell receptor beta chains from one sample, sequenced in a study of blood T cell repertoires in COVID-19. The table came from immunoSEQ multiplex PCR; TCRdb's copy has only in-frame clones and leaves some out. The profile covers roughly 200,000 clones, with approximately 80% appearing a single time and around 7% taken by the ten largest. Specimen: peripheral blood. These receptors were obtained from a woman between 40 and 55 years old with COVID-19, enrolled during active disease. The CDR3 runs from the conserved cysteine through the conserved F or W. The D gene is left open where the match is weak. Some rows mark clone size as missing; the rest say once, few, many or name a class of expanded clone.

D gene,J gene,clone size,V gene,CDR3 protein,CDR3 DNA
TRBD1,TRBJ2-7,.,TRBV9,CASSVGDRAYEQYF,TGTGCCAGCAGCGTGGGGGACAGGGCGTACGAGCAGTACTTC
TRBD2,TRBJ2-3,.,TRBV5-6,CASSLEGLAGGDTQYF,TGTGCCAGCAGCTTGGAGGGACTAGCGGGAGGTGATACGCAGTATTTT
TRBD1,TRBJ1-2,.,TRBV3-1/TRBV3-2,CASSRTGGEYGYTF,TGTGCCAGCAGCCGGACAGGGGGAGAGTATGGCTACACCTTC
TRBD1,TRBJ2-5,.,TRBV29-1,CSVIGQGPKETQYF,TGCAGCGTTATCGGACAGGGGCCGAAAGAGACCCAGTACTTC
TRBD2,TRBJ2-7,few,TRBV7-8,CASSPELAGYEQYF,TGTGCCAGCAGCCCCGAACTAGCGGGGTACGAGCAGTACTTC
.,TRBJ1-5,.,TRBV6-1,CASSEGLGRVAQPQHF,TGTGCCAGCAGTGAAGGGTTGGGCAGGGTTGCCCAGCCCCAGCATTTT
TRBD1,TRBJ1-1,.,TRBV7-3,CASSLEGADTEAFF,TGTGCCAGCAGCTTAGAGGGGGCGGACACTGAAGCTTTCTTT
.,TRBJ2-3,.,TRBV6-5,CASSYSRGYTDTQYF,TGTGCCAGCAGTTACTCTCGGGGTTACACAGATACGCAGTATTTT
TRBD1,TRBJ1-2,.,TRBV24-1,CATSDQGQGDGYTF,TGTGCCACCAGTGACCAAGGACAGGGCGATGGCTACACCTTC
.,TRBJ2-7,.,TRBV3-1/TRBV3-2,CASSEGGGVGYEQYF,TGTGCCAGCAGCGAAGGGGGCGGGGTGGGATACGAGCAGTACTTC
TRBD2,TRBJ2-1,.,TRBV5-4,CASSFIGGVREQFF,TGTGCCAGCAGCTTCATTGGGGGGGTCAGAGAGCAGTTCTTC
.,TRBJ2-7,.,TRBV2,CASTRVRASYEQYF,TGTGCCAGCACCCGGGTCAGGGCCTCCTACGAGCAGTACTTC
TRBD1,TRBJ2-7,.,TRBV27,CASSSGPRDRAFEQYF,TGTGCCAGCAGTTCTGGCCCCCGGGACAGGGCCTTTGAGCAGTACTTC
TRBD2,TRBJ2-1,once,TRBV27,CASSSRAGGRNEQFF,TGTGCCAGCAGTTCGAGAGCGGGGGGGCGGAATGAGCAGTTCTTC
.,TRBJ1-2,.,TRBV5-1,CASSLERSEVGYTF,TGCGCCAGCAGCTTGGAAAGGAGTGAGGTTGGCTACACCTTC
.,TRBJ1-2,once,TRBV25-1,CASSEGRGRDYGYTF,TGTGCCAGCAGTGAAGGCCGGGGAAGAGACTATGGCTACACCTTC
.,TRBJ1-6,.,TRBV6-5,CASSFGGAAWDSPLHF,TGTGCCAGCAGTTTTGGAGGGGCTGCCTGGGATTCACCCCTCCACTTT
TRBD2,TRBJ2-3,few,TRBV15,CATSFRSGGFPDTQYF,TGTGCCACCAGCTTCCGTAGCGGGGGGTTTCCAGATACGCAGTATTTT
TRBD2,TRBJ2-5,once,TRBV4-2,CTSSHSAGGRETQYF,TGTACCAGCAGCCACTCCGCGGGGGGGAGAGAGACCCAGTACTTC
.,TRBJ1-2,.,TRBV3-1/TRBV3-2,CASSLTGNYGYTF,TGTGCCAGCAGTCTTACAGGGAACTATGGCTACACCTTC
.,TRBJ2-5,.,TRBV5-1,CASSQTAGNQETQYF,TGCGCCAGCAGCCAAACGGCGGGTAACCAAGAGACCCAGTACTTC